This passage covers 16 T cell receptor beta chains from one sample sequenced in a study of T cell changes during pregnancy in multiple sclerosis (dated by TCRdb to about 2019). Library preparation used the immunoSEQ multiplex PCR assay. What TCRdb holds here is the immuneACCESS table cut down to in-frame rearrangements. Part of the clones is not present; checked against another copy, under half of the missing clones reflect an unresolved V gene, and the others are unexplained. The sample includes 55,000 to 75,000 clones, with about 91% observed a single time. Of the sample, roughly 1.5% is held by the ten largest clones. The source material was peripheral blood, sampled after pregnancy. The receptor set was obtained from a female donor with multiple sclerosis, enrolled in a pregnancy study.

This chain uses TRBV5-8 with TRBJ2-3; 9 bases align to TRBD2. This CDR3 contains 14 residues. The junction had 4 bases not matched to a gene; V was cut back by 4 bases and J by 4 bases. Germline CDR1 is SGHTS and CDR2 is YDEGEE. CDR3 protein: CASSSSGRSDTQYF. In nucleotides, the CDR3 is TGTGCCAGCAGCAGTAGCGGGAGATCAGATACGCAGTATTTT.

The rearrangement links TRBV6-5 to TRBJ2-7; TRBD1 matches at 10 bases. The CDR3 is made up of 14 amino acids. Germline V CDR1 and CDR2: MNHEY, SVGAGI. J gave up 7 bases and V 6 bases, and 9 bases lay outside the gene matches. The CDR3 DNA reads TGTGCCAGCAGGAGCCCGGGACAGGGGCAGGAGCAGTACTTC. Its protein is CASRSPGQGQEQYF.

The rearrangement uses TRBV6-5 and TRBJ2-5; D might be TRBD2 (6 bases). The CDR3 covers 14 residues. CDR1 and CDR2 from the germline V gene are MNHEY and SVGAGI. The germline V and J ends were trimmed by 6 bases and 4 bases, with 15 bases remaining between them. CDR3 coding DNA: TGTGCCAGCAGCCGGGGACTTCATACAGAGACCCAGTACTTC. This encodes CASSRGLHTETQYF.

The CDR3, as DNA: TGTGCCAGCAGTAAGGGGTTGCCCACAGATACGCAGTATTTT. Translated: CASSKGLPTDTQYF. J is TRBJ2-3 and V is TRBV27, with D tentatively TRBD1 (5 bases). CDR3 length equals 14 residues. Deletions cut 5 bases from V and 2 bases from J, with 11 bases between. Germline V lookup: CDR1 MNHEY, CDR2 SMNVEV (reference sequence).

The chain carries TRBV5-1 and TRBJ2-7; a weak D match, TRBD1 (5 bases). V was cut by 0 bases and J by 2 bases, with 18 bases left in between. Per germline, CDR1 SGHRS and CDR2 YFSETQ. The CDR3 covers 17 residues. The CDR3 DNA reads TGCGCCAGCAGCTTGGCCCCCGACAACCTAGGGGCCTACGAGCAGTACTTC. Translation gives CASSLAPDNLGAYEQYF.

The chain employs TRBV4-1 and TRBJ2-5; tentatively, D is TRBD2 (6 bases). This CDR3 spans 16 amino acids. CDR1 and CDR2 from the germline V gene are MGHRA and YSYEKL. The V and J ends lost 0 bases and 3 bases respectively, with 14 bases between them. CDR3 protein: CASSQEPLAGEETQYF. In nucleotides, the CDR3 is TGCGCCAGCAGCCAAGAGCCACTAGCAGGAGAAGAGACCCAGTACTTC.

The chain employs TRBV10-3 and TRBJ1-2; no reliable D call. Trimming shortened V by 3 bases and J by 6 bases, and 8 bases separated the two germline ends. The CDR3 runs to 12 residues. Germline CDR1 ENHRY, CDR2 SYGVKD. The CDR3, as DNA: TGTGCCATCAGTGACCCCCCGGATGGCTACACCTTC. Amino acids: CAISDPPDGYTF.

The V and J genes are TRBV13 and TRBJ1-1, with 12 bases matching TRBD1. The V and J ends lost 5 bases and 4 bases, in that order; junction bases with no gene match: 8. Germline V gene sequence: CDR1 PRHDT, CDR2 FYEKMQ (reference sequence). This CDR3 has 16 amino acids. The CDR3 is CASSDSAGQGATEAFF. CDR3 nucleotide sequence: TGTGCCAGCAGCGACTCCGCGGGACAGGGGGCCACTGAAGCTTTCTTT.

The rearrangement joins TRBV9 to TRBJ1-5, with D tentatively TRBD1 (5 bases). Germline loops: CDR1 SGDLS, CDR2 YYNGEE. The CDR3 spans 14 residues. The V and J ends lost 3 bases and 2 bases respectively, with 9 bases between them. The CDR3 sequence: CASSEGSGNQPQHF. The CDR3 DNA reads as TGTGCCAGCAGCGAGGGGTCTGGCAATCAGCCCCAGCATTTT.

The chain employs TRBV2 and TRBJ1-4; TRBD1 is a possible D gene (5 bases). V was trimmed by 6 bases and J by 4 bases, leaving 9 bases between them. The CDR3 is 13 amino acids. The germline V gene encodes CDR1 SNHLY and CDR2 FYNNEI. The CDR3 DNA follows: TGTGCCAGCAGGACGGGGGTTAATGAAAAACTGTTTTTT. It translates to CASRTGVNEKLFF.

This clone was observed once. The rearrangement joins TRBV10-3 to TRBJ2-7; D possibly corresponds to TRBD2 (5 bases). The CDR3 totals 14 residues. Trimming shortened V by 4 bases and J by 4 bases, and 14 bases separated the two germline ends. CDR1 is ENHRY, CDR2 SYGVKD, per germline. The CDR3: CAISGPGTQYEQYF. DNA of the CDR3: TGTGCCATCAGTGGACCGGGAACCCAATACGAGCAGTACTTC.

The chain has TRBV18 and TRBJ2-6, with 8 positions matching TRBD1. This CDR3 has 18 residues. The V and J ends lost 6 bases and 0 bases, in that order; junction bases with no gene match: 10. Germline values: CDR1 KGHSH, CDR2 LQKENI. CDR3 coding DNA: TGTGCCAGCTCCTCTACCGGGACAGGCTACTCTGGGGCCAACGTCCTGACTTTC. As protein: CASSSTGTGYSGANVLTF.

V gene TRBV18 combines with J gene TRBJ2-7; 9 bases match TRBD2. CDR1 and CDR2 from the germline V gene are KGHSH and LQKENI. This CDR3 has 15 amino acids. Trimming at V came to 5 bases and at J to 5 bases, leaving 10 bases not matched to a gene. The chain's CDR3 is CASSSTSLAGHEQYF. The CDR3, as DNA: TGTGCCAGCTCATCGACCTCCCTAGCGGGACACGAGCAGTACTTC.

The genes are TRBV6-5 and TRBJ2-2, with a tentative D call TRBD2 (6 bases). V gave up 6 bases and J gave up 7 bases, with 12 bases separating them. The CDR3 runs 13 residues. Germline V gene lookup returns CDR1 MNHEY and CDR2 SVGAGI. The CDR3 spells CASSREAGGELFF. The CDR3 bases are TGTGCCAGCAGCCGTGAAGCGGGCGGGGAGCTGTTTTTT.

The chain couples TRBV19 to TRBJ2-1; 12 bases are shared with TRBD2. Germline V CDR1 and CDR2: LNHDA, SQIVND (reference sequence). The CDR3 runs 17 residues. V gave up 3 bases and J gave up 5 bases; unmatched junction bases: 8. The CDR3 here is CASSMLAGGFTHNEQFF. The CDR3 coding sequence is TGTGCCAGTAGTATGCTAGCGGGAGGGTTCACCCACAATGAGCAGTTCTTC.

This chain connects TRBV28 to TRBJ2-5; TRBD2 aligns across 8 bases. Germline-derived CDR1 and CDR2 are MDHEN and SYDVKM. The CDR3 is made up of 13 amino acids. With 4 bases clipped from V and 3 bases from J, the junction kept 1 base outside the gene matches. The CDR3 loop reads CASSSGGEETQYF. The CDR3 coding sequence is TGTGCCAGCAGTTCGGGGGGGGAAGAGACCCAGTACTTC.